The source of this TCR beta chain is a study of cytomegalovirus exposure and HLA in healthy donors. Study-level points and caveats: In the roughly 120 validation repertoires, more than 85% of cluster scores exceeded 0, per a later analysis.

Germline CDR1 and CDR2: SGHNT and YENEEA. This CDR3 has 18 amino acids. Trimming removed 2 bases from V and 0 bases from J; junction bases left unmatched: 5. Some clones are missing from TCRdb's copy, which holds only in-frame ones; the method was immunoSEQ multiplex PCR. The sample lists 120,000 or so clones; about nine tenths were seen once. As regards this clone: Its antigen is undetermined.

This TCR derives from a woman aged 18-29 years in good health and CMV-seronegative. Source material: PBMCs. The chain is built from TRBV11-3 and TRBJ2-6, with 9 bases lining up with TRBD2. The CDR3: CASSLRGLASSGANVLTF. The CDR3 coding sequence is TGTGCCAGCAGCTTACGGGGACTAGCCTCCTCTGGGGCCAACGTCCTGACTTTC.